These T cell receptor beta chains were read from a single sample in a study of T-cell reconstitution after alpha-beta-depleted transplantation in children. TCRdb re-called the PCR reads through MiXCR, storing one row per CDR3 protein. Among about 580,000 distinct CDR3 sequences listed, around 23% were seen once. The material sequenced was PBMCs, mostly from graft donor cells, taken 360 days after TCRalphabeta/CD19-depleted stem cell transplant. These receptor sequences come from a boy in the first two years of life who had a stem cell transplant for acute myeloid leukemia, so the T cells may come from the graft donor. The CDR3 runs from the conserved cysteine through the conserved F or W. Fields, in order: clone size, J gene, V gene, D gene, CDR3 DNA, CDR3 protein. D genes are given only for firm matches. Where a row states a size, it is once, few, many or the class of an expanded clone; other rows omit it.

>-|TRBJ2-5|TRBV6-5|TRBD1
TGTGCCAGCAGTCTCGACAGGGTAGAGGAGACCCAGTACTTC
CASSLDRVEETQYF
>-|TRBJ2-1|TRBV5-1|TRBD1
TGCGCCAGCAGCTTGGGGGACAGGGGACATGAGCAGTTCTTC
CASSLGDRGHEQFF
>many|TRBJ2-1|TRBV20-1|-
TGCAGTCCGGGTGGAGGGCTCAATGAGCAGTTCTTC
CSPGGGLNEQFF
>-|TRBJ1-6|TRBV4-3|-
TGCGCCAGCAGCCAAGGAGCCAGGCGCTCCTATAATTCACCCCTCCACTTT
CASSQGARRSYNSPLHF
>many|TRBJ2-3|TRBV4-3|TRBD2
TGCGCCAGCAGCCCTAGCGGGGGGAGCACAGATACGCAGTATTTT
CASSPSGGSTDTQYF
>few|TRBJ1-2|TRBV20-1|-
TGCAGTGCTAGAGATCCAGGGGCTGGCTATGGCTACACCTTC
CSARDPGAGYGYTF
>few|TRBJ2-3|TRBV7-6|TRBD2
TGTGCCAGCAGCTTATTGCGGGGGGCAGATACGCAGTATTTT
CASSLLRGADTQYF
>-|TRBJ2-5|TRBV20-1|TRBD2
TGCAGTGCTAGAGATCGGACTAGCGGGGCCCAAGAGACCCAGTACTTC
CSARDRTSGAQETQYF
>-|TRBJ2-2|TRBV6-2/TRBV6-3|-
TGTGCCAGCAGTTCGAGCAGGGGTGAGGACACCGGGGAGCTGTTTTTT
CASSSSRGEDTGELFF
>many|TRBJ2-3|TRBV20-1|TRBD2
TGCAGTGCTAGGAGTTCGGGACTAGCGGGGATCACAGATACGCAGTATTTT
CSARSSGLAGITDTQYF
>many|TRBJ2-7|TRBV7-2|TRBD1
TGTGCCAGCAGTTTTCATCCGGGACAGGGCTACGAGCAGTACTTC
CASSFHPGQGYEQYF
>few|TRBJ2-4|TRBV5-1|TRBD1
TGCGCCAGCAGCGGACAGGGTGGGCCAGCCAAAAACATTCAGTACTTC
CASSGQGGPAKNIQYF
>-|TRBJ2-2|TRBV10-1|-
TGCGCCAGCAGCGGGAAGGTGTACAGGCACACCGGGGAGCTGTTTTTT
CASSGKVYRHTGELFF
>-|TRBJ2-7|TRBV7-9|-
TGTGCCAGCAGCACCCGGCAGGCTAGTGGGCACTACGAGCAGTACTTC
CASSTRQASGHYEQYF
>many|TRBJ2-1|TRBV7-9|-
TGTGCCAGCAGTTTGCGGAATGAGCAGTTCTTC
CASSLRNEQFF
>many|TRBJ1-1|TRBV12-3/TRBV12-4|-
TGTGCCAGCAGTTTAACGGAGGGGCCGGTGGCTTTCTTT
CASSLTEGPVAFF
>many|TRBJ1-5|TRBV20-1|-
TGCAGTGCTAGAGACCCTATCGGGTCTGGGCAGCCCCAGCATTTT
CSARDPIGSGQPQHF
>-|TRBJ2-1|TRBV12-3/TRBV12-4|-
TGTGCCAGCACCCCAAGACGGACGGGTGAGCAGTTCTTC
CASTPRRTGEQFF
>-|TRBJ2-1|TRBV9|-
TGTGCCAGCAGCGTAGCCTCCTTTGCCGGGGAAGGCAATGAGCAGTTCTTC
CASSVASFAGEGNEQFF
>many|TRBJ1-1|TRBV7-9|TRBD1
TGTGCCAGCAGCCTCTCACAGGGGATCGGCAGGGACACTGAAGCTTTCTTT
CASSLSQGIGRDTEAFF
>many|TRBJ2-2|TRBV20-1|-
TGCAGTGTTCGCGGGAACACCGGGGAGCTGTTTTTT
CSVRGNTGELFF
>-|TRBJ1-3|TRBV20-1|TRBD1
TGCAGTGCTATAGTACCGGGACAGAGAAACACCATATATTTT
CSAIVPGQRNTIYF
>-|TRBJ2-1|TRBV6-1|-
TGTGCCAGCATAGAGGGATATAGCTCCTACAATGAGCAGTTCTTC
CASIEGYSSYNEQFF
>many|TRBJ2-2|TRBV19|-
TGTGCCAGTAGTATTACAGCAAACACCGGGGAGCTGTTTTTT
CASSITANTGELFF
>few|TRBJ2-1|TRBV20-1|-
TGCAGTGCTCCGGCACCGGGACATCTCTTTTTGTACAATGAGCAGTTCTTC
CSAPAPGHLFLYNEQFF
>few|TRBJ1-1|TRBV6-1|TRBD1
TGTGCCAGAAGGGGGGGACAGGGTACCATGAACACTGAAGCTTTCTTT
CARRGGQGTMNTEAFF
>few|TRBJ2-5|TRBV12-3/TRBV12-4|TRBD1
TGTGCCAGCAGTTTTCTGACAGGGCAAGAGACCCAGTACTTC
CASSFLTGQETQYF
>few|TRBJ2-1|TRBV20-1|TRBD2
TGCAGCCTAGCGGGGGGGCCAGTTGAGCAGTTCTTC
CSLAGGPVEQFF
>-|TRBJ2-5|TRBV20-1|-
TGCAGTGCTAGAGATTCTGCGCCCCGTCCCAAAGAGACCCAGTACTTC
CSARDSAPRPKETQYF
>many|TRBJ2-7|TRBV12-3/TRBV12-4|TRBD2
TGTGCCAGCTCCCGGACTAGCGGCTACGAGCAGTACTTC
CASSRTSGYEQYF
>many|TRBJ1-3|TRBV5-1|-
TGCGCCAGCAGCTCCGGACAGTCTGGAAACACCATATATTTT
CASSSGQSGNTIYF
>many|TRBJ2-7|TRBV25-1|TRBD1
TGTGCCAGCCGTCGGACAGGGGGGGGCGAGCAGTACTTC
CASRRTGGGEQYF
>many|TRBJ2-7|TRBV2|-
-
CASSSSGREQYF
>-|TRBJ2-7|TRBV5-1|TRBD2
TGCGCCAGCAGCTGGGGGGGGACGGCTAGCTCCTACGAGCAGTACTTC
CASSWGGTASSYEQYF
>once|TRBJ2-3|TRBV20-1|-
TGCAGTGCTGACCTGCGGGGCGCGGAAATTTCAGGGCAGTATTTT
CSADLRGAEISGQYF
>many|TRBJ2-2|TRBV28|TRBD2
TGTGCCAGCAGTCCTCTCGGGGGGAGGAACACCGGGGAGCTGTTTTTT
CASSPLGGRNTGELFF
>many|TRBJ2-1|TRBV20-1|TRBD2
TGCAGTGCTAGGGGACTAGCGGGAATTAAGGATGAGCAGTTCTTC
CSARGLAGIKDEQFF
>-|TRBJ1-5|TRBV28|TRBD1
TGTGCCAGCAGAATCCCGACAGGGTTCAATCAGCCCCAGCATTTT
CASRIPTGFNQPQHF
>many|TRBJ1-1|TRBV29-1|TRBD1
TGCAGCGTTGAGACAGGGGCAGGCGCTGAAGCTTTCTTT
CSVETGAGAEAFF
>-|TRBJ2-3|TRBV12-3/TRBV12-4|-
TGTGCCAGCTCCCGGGGGAGGACAGATACGCAGTATTTT
CASSRGRTDTQYF
>few|TRBJ2-7|TRBV20-1|-
TGCAGTGCTCCCCAAGGCGGACAGACCACCCACGAGCAGTACTTC
CSAPQGGQTTHEQYF
>-|TRBJ2-2|TRBV7-8|-
TGTGCCAGCAGCTTACTGGGACGGTGCACCGGGGAGCTGTTTTTT
CASSLLGRCTGELFF
>-|TRBJ2-1|TRBV20-1|-
TGCAGTGCTTGGAGAAATGAGCAGTTCTTC
CSAWRNEQFF
>-|TRBJ2-7|TRBV12-3/TRBV12-4|-
TGTGCCAGCACATGGACTGGCCGACGAGGCGAGCAGTACTTC
CASTWTGRRGEQYF
>-|TRBJ2-3|TRBV20-1|-
TGCTGTGCTAGAGTCCCCAACGTCGCCCCTAGCACAGATACGCAGTATTTT
CCARVPNVAPSTDTQYF
>once|TRBJ2-3|TRBV14|-
TGTGCCAGCAGCATGGGTTATACGCAGTATTTT
CASSMGYTQYF
>few|TRBJ2-5|TRBV7-2|-
TGTGCCAGCAGCTTAGAGGGTGGGGGGATGGTGACCCAGTACTTC
CASSLEGGGMVTQYF
>few|TRBJ2-1|TRBV20-1|-
TGCAGTGCTAGTGATGGGGGGACACCCTACAATGAGCAGTTCTTC
CSASDGGTPYNEQFF
>-|TRBJ2-7|TRBV5-1|-
TGCGCCAGCGGCTCGAGGCTGGGGAGCTACGAGCAGTACTTC
CASGSRLGSYEQYF
>-|TRBJ2-3|TRBV20-1|TRBD2
TGCAGTGCTAGCCGGACTAGTTCGGAAACAGATACGCAGTATTTT
CSASRTSSETDTQYF
>-|TRBJ1-6|TRBV28|-
TGTGCCAGCAGTTTTCGGGTAGAAGCCGCCAATTCACCCCTCCACTTT
CASSFRVEAANSPLHF
>-|TRBJ2-5|TRBV12-3/TRBV12-4|TRBD2
TGTGCCAGCAGTTTGAAGATCGGCGGGGGAGAGACCCAGTACTTC
CASSLKIGGGETQYF
>many|TRBJ2-1|TRBV24-1|-
TGTGCCACCAGTGATAAGTGGACAGTTCAGTTCTTC
CATSDKWTVQFF
>few|TRBJ1-6|TRBV27|-
TGTGCCAGCAGTTTATCGTCCCTCACAGAGGTTGGAGTTAGTTCACCCCTCCACTTT
CASSLSSLTEVGVSSPLHF
>many|TRBJ2-1|TRBV24-1|TRBD1
TGTGCCACCGGGACAGGGGGCTTGAATGAGCAGTTCTTC
CATGTGGLNEQFF
>many|TRBJ1-2|TRBV3-1|TRBD1
TGTGCCAGCAGCCCGGGACAGGCGGCGCGCTACACCTTC
CASSPGQAARYTF
>few|TRBJ2-3|TRBV18|TRBD2
TGTGCCAGCTCACTCCTTCCGGCTAGCGGGGGGACCACAGATACGCAGTATTTT
CASSLLPASGGTTDTQYF
>few|TRBJ2-1|TRBV29-1|TRBD1
TGCAGCGTTGGAGGGACAGTTTTACCCTACAATGAGCAGTTCTTC
CSVGGTVLPYNEQFF